The clone carrying this TCR beta chain was counted a few times. Its antigen is currently unknown. The CDR3 loop spans 15 amino acids. The V end lost 5 bases, the J end lost 1 base, and 15 bases lay between the germline ends. CDR1 is DFQATT, CDR2 SNEGSKA, per germline (reference sequence). It was with a sample-barcoded 5' primer and a J-beta primer mix that a second PCR of roughly 7 to 12 cycles was run. TCRdb independently ran MiXCR on the 5' RACE reads; one entry per CDR3 protein. The top ten clones hold about 20% of a sample with about 830,000 distinct CDR3 sequences, about three fifths of them seen once. The source of the sample is a study of blood T cells in healthy people across ages. Findings of the study overall: The study regarded diversity estimates from one million T cells as underestimates. The recorded TCR beta diversity per million T cells decreased in a roughly linear manner with age.

V and J are TRBV20-1 and TRBJ2-1; D might be TRBD1 or TRBD2, each matching 6 bases. The receptor was isolated from a man aged 25 to 40 in good health. The sequencing input was blood. The CDR3 region is CSALGAGRSYNEQFF. For the CDR3, the DNA is TGCAGTGCTTTGGGGGCGGGGAGGTCCTACAATGAGCAGTTCTTC.